Sequencing of this T cell receptor beta chain was carried out in a study of blood T cell repertoires in COVID-19. Overall study context: The United States, Italy and Spain were the sources of the acute and convalescent COVID-19 samples. In each case, the material was cDNA or gDNA derived from T cells, B-cell-depleted T cells, or PBMCs.

This clone appeared once. V lost 0 bases to trimming and J lost 2 bases; unmatched junction nucleotides: 3. Germline V lookup: CDR1 MNHEY, CDR2 SVGEGT. The CDR3 extends over 17 amino acids. Some clones are missing from TCRdb's copy, which holds only in-frame ones; the method was immunoSEQ multiplex PCR. The data hold roughly 250,000 clones, with about 84% observed a single time. Individuals drawn from under 30 US areas were about 18 to 100 years old. Recovered status applied to Cohort 3 donors who had two consecutive negative PCRs. It also applied to those with clearance or with symptom resolution. This receptor was obtained from a woman between 50 and 59 years old who had recovered from COVID-19. Sequenced material: PBMCs or T cells enriched from blood (not recorded which). The chain is built from TRBV6-2 or TRBV6-3 and TRBJ2-3, with 12 bases fitting TRBD2. CDR3 sequence reads: CASSYSRTSGNTDTQYF. In DNA form, the CDR3 reads TGTGCCAGCAGTTACTCCAGGACTAGCGGGAACACAGATACGCAGTATTTT.